The subject of this entry is one TCR beta chain. This sample was included in a study of T-cell reconstitution after alpha-beta-depleted transplantation in children. TCRbeta library preparation incorporated unique molecular identifiers. TCRdb re-derived calls from the PCR reads in MiXCR, one entry per CDR3 protein. The sample lists about 500,000 distinct CDR3 sequences; about 31% were seen once. The CDR3 has 12 residues. The V gene's germline CDR1 is DFQATT and CDR2 SNEGSKA (reference sequence). The ends were cut back, 6 bases at V and 1 base at J, with 9 bases in the middle. The rearrangement uses TRBV20-1 and TRBJ1-1; D is unclear. The source is a human donor who donated a stem cell graft to a child with aplastic anemia. Material: PBMCs from the stem cell graft donor, obtained from the stem cell graft. This CDR3 is CSARQPNTEAFF. The CDR3 bases are TGCAGTGCAAGACAACCGAACACTGAAGCTTTCTTT.